This T cell receptor beta chain was sequenced in a study of blood T cell repertoires in COVID-19. Study information: The United States, Italy and Spain provided the acute and convalescent COVID-19 samples. PBMCs, B-cell-depleted T cells, or T cells provided the cDNA or gDNA that made up the material.

CDR3 length: 12 amino acids. Germline V gene data show CDR1 as SGHAT and CDR2 as FQNNGV. V was clipped by 5 bases and J by 3 bases, with 5 bases between them. Sequencing used immunoSEQ multiplex PCR; TCRdb keeps in-frame clones, though not all of them. The sample has around 150,000 clones; 75% to 85% are singletons. Sequencing input: peripheral blood. The TCR comes from a woman in her 50s in a cohort sampled during active or convalescent COVID-19. This chain uses TRBV11-2 with TRBJ1-5, with D uncertain. The CDR3 DNA follows: TGTGCCAGCAGCCAGGACAATCAGCCCCAGCATTTT. This codes for CASSQDNQPQHF.